The clone carrying this T cell receptor (beta chain) was detected ten times or more. Time point indicated: newly diagnosed GD, antithyroid drugs for less than 3 months. Following extraction of RNA from PBMCs, that RNA was used to make the TCR library. The authors built TCR beta libraries using iRepertoire HTBI primers and Arm-PCR of CDR3 regions. MiXCR, applied by TCRdb to the multiplex PCR reads, yields one record per CDR3 protein. The sample yields more than 400,000 distinct CDR3 sequences, around 15% seen once. V was shortened by 6 bases and J by 4 bases, with 9 bases between the two germline ends. The CDR3 has 13 residues. This specimen comes from a study of regulatory T cells in long-lasting Graves disease. These sequences were also reported in another study, on T cells in Graves' hyperthyroidism and ophthalmopathy.

This receptor was obtained from a man between 35 and 55 years old with Graves disease. The sample in question was peripheral blood mononuclear cells (PBMCs), obtained at new diagnosis, from a patient treated with antithyroid drugs. The chain combines TRBV12-3 or TRBV12-4 with TRBJ2-2; D possibly uses TRBD1 or TRBD2 (6 bases each). CDR3 protein: CASSWGATGELFF. The CDR3 region has the DNA TGTGCCAGCAGCTGGGGGGCCACCGGGGAGCTGTTTTTT.